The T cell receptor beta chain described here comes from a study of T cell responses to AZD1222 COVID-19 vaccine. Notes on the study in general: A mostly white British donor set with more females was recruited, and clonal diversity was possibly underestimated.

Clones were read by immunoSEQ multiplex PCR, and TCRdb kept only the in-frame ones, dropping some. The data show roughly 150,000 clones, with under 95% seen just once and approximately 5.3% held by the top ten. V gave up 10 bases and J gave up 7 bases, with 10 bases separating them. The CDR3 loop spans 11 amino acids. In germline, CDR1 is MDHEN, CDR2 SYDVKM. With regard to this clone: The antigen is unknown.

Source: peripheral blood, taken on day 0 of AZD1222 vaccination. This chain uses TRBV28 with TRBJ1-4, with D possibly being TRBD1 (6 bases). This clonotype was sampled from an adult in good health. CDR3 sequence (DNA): TGTGCCACACAGGGAGGTGAAAAACTGTTTTTT. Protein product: CATQGGEKLFF.